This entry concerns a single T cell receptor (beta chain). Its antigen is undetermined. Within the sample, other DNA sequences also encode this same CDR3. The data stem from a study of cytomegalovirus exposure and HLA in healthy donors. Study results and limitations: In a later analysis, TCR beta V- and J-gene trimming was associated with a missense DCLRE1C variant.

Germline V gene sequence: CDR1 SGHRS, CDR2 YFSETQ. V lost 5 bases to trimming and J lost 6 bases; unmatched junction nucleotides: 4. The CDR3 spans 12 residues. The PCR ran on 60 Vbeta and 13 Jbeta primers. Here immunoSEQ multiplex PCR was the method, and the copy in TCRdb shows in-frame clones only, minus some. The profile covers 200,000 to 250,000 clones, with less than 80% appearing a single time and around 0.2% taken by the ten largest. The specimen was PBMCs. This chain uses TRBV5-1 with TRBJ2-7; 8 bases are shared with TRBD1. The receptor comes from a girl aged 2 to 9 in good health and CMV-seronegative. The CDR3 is CASSSTGGEQYF. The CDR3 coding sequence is TGCGCCAGCAGTTCTACAGGGGGCGAGCAGTACTTC.